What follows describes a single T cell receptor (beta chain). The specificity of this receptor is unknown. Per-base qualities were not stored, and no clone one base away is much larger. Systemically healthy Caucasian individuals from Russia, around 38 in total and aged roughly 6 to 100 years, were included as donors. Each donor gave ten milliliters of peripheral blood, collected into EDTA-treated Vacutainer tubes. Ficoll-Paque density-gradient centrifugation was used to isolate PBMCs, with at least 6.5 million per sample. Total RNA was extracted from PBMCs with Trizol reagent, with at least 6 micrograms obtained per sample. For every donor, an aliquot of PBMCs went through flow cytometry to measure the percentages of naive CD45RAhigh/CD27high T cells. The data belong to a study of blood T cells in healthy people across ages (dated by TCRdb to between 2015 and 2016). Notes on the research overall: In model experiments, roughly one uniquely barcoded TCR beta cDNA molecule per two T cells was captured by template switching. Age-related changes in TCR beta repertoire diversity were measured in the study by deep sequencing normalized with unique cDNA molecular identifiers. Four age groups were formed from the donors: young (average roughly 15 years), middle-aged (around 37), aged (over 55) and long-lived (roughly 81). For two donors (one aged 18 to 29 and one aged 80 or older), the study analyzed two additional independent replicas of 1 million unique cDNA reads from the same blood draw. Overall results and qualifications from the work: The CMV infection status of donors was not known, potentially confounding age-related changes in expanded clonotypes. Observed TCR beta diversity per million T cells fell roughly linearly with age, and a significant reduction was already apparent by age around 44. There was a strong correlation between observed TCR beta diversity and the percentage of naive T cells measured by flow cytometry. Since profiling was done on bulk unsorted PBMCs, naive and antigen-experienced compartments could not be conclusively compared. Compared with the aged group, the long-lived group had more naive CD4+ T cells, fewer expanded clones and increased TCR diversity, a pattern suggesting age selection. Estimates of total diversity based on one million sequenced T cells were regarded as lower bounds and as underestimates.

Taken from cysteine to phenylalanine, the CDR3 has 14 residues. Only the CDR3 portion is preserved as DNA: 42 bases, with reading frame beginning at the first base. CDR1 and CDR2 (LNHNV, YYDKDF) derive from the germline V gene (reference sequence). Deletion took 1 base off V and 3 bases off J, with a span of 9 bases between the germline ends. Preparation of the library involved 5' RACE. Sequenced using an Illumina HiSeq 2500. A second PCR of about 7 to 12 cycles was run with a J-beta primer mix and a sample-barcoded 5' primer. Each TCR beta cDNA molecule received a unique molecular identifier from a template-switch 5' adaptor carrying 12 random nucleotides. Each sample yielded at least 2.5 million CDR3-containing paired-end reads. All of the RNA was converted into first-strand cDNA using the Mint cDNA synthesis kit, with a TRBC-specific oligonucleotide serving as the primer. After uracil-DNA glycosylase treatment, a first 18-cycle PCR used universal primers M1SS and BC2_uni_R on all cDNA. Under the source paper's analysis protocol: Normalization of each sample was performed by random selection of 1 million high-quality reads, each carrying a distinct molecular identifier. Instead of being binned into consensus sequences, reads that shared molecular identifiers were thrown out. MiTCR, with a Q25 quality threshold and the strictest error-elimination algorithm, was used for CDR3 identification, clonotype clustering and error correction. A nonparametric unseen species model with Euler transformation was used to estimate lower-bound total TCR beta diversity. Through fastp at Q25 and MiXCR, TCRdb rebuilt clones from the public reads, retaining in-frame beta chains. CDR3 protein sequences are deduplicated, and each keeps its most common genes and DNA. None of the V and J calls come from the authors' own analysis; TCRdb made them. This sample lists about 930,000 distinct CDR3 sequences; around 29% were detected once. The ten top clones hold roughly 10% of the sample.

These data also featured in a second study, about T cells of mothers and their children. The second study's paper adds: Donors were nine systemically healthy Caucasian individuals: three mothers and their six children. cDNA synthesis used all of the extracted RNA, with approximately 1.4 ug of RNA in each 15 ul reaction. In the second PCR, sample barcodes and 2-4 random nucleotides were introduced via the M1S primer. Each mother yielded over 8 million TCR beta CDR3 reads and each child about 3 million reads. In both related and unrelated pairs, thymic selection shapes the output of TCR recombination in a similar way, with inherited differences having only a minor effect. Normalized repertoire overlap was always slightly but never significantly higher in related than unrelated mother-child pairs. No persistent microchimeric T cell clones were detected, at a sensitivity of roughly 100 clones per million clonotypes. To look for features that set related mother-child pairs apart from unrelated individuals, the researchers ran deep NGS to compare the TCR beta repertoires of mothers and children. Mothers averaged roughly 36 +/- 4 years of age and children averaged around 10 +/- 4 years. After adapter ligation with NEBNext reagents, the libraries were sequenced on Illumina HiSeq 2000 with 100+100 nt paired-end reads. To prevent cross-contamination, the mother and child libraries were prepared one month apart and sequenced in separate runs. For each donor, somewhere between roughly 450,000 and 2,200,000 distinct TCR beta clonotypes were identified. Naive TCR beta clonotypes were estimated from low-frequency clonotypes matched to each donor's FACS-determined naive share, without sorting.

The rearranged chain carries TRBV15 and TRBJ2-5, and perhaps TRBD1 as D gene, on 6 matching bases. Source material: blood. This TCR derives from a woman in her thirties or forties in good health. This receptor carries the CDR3 CATSRGQVEETQYF. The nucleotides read TGTGCCACCAGCAGAGGACAGGTAGAAGAGACCCAGTACTTC.